This T cell receptor beta chain emerged from a study of cytomegalovirus exposure and HLA in healthy donors. Study summary: One earlier analysis, a look at roughly 180 million T cells, found 117 million unique TCR beta sequences. Unique TCRs numbering around 80 million, obtained from HLA-typed donors, made up an early data release. Study-wide results and caveats: Later findings reportedly placed an Asian-associated ancestry cluster below the approximately 620-donor mean for N-insertions.

The CDR3 runs 16 residues. CDR1 and CDR2 from the germline V gene are SNHLY and FYNNEI. The junction had 0 bases not matched to a gene; V was cut back by 3 bases and J by 0 bases. The PCR employed 60 Vbeta primers together with 13 Jbeta primers. The assay was immunoSEQ multiplex PCR, and TCRdb's table has in-frame clones only and misses some. The data hold more than 100,000 clones, with roughly 73% observed a single time. Concerning this clone itself: Its antigen is unknown.

The TCR originated in a male donor in good health and CMV-seronegative. The sequencing sample was made of PBMCs. The V and J genes are TRBV2 and TRBJ2-2, with 11 bases identical to TRBD2. The CDR3 coding sequence is TGTGCCAGCAGTGATAGCGGGGGGGCGAACACCGGGGAGCTGTTTTTT. Protein sequence: CASSDSGGANTGELFF.